The entry below gives a single T cell receptor beta chain sequence along with its context. What it binds is unknown. The data belong to a study of cytomegalovirus exposure and HLA in healthy donors. As for the study in general: The study's early data release held some 85 million unique TCRs from HLA-typed donors. Study results and caveats: Later genetic work tied a missense DCLRE1C variant to beta-chain V and J trimming. Later findings reportedly placed an Asian-associated ancestry cluster below the roughly 700-donor mean for N-insertions.

13 Jbeta primers and 60 Vbeta primers were used for the PCR. TCRdb's copy holds only in-frame clones and misses some; the assay was immunoSEQ multiplex PCR. Of roughly 150,000 clones in the sample, about 80% are singletons; the top ten hold approximately 2.1%. This CDR3 has 14 amino acids. Germline assignment: CDR1 SGHNT and CDR2 YYREEE (reference sequence). Trimming stripped 4 bases from V and 1 base from J, with 11 bases between. All the people who gave samples were healthy bone marrow donors. The V and J genes are TRBV5-4 and TRBJ2-5, with D tentatively TRBD2 (7 bases). The TCR sequence derives from a man aged 30-40 years in good health and CMV-seronegative. The specimen sequenced was PBMCs. This chain's CDR3 is CASSPGGLQETQYF. The CDR3 coding sequence is TGTGCCAGCAGCCCCGGGGGGCTCCAAGAGACCCAGTACTTC.